This entry concerns a single TCR beta chain. This clonotype was detected ten times or more. The specificity of this receptor is unknown. There are no base qualities to consult, and no much larger clone falls within one base. The data are from a study of blood T cells in healthy people across ages (dated by TCRdb to between 2015 and 2016). About the investigation overall: In model experiments, template switching captured about one uniquely barcoded TCR beta cDNA molecule for every two T cells. Donors were grouped into four age groups: young (average approximately 16 years), middle-aged (39), aged (over 55) and long-lived (approximately 81). The study measured age-related changes in TCR beta repertoire diversity using deep sequencing normalized with unique cDNA molecular identifiers. For two donors (one aged 18 to 30 and one aged 80 or older), the study analyzed two additional independent replicas of 1 million unique cDNA reads from the same blood draw. The paper as a whole reports these results and caveats: As age increased, observed TCR beta diversity per million T cells dropped in a roughly linear way, and a significant reduction was already evident by age around 41. Because donor CMV infection status was unknown, age-related changes in expanded clonotypes were potentially confounded. Estimates of total diversity based on one million sequenced T cells were regarded as lower bounds and as underestimates. A strong correlation was found between observed TCR beta diversity and the percentage of naive T cells measured by flow cytometry. Compared with the aged group, more naive CD4+ T cells, fewer expanded clones and increased TCR diversity were shown by the long-lived group, suggesting age selection. Because profiling used bulk unsorted PBMCs, naive and antigen-experienced compartments could not be compared conclusively.

In the germline V gene (reference sequence), CDR1 corresponds to MNHEY and CDR2 to SMNVEV. The CDR3 runs 13 residues from the cysteine to the phenylalanine. Left in the record is the CDR3 DNA by itself, 39 bases read in frame from the first base. V and J are truncated by 2 bases and 2 bases respectively, leaving an intervening sequence of 7 bases. The roughly 39 donors, aged about 6 to 95 years, were systemically healthy Caucasian individuals from Russia. Each donor gave ten milliliters of peripheral blood, collected into EDTA-treated Vacutainer tubes. Ficoll-Paque density-gradient centrifugation was used to isolate PBMCs, with at least 7 million per sample. Trizol reagent was used to extract total RNA from PBMCs, with at least 6 micrograms per sample. For every donor, an aliquot of PBMCs went through flow cytometry to measure the percentages of naive CD45RAhigh/CD27high T cells. The protocol used for the library was 5' RACE. Sequencing was performed on an Illumina HiSeq 2500. The second PCR ran for roughly 7 to 11 cycles and used a J-beta primer mix along with a sample-barcoded 5' primer. A template-switch 5' adaptor carrying 12 random nucleotides introduced a unique molecular identifier onto each TCR beta cDNA molecule. Each sample yielded at least 2.5 million CDR3-containing paired-end reads. First-strand cDNA synthesis was performed from all RNA using the Mint cDNA synthesis kit, with priming by a TRBC-specific oligonucleotide. After uracil-DNA glycosylase treatment, a first 18-cycle PCR used universal primers M1SS and BC2_uni_R on all cDNA. The authors' pipeline ran thus. For normalization, 1 million high-quality reads, each with a distinct molecular identifier, were randomly selected from each sample. Instead of being binned into consensus sequences, reads that shared molecular identifiers were thrown out. MiTCR, run with a Q25 quality threshold and the strictest error-elimination algorithm, handled CDR3 identification, clonotype clustering and error correction. Lower-bound total TCR beta diversity was estimated with a nonparametric unseen species model using Euler transformation. TCRdb itself trimmed the public reads at Q25 with fastp, ran MiXCR and retained productive beta chains. All rows with the same CDR3 protein become a single entry with the most common DNA and genes. These V and J calls originate from TCRdb's pipeline instead of the authors' own analysis. Within this sample are 900,000 to 950,000 distinct CDR3 sequences, with about 29% of them counted one time only. The top ten constitute about 9.4% of the sample.

These data were also filed under a second study, of T cells of mothers and their children. Per the second study: The donors were nine systemically healthy Caucasian individuals, made up of three mothers and their six children. cDNA synthesis used all of the extracted RNA, with around 1.6 ug of RNA in each 15 ul reaction. In the second PCR, the M1S primer introduced both the sample barcodes and 2-4 random nucleotides. More than 8 million TCR beta CDR3 reads were obtained from each mother, and about 3 million reads were obtained from each child. Thymic selection shapes the output of TCR recombination in a similar way in related and unrelated pairs, and inherited differences have a minor effect. Related mother-child pairs always showed normalized repertoire overlap that was slightly higher than in unrelated mother-child pairs, though the difference was never significant. No persistent microchimeric T cell clones were detected, at a sensitivity of roughly 100 clones per million clonotypes. The study used deep NGS to compare TCR beta repertoires of mothers and children, seeking features distinguishing related mother-child pairs from unrelated individuals. The mean age was around 40 +/- 4 years for the mothers and roughly 11 +/- 4 years for the children. Libraries were sequenced on Illumina HiSeq 2000 with 100+100 nt paired-end reads after adapter ligation with NEBNext reagents. To prevent cross-contamination, the mother and child libraries were prepared one month apart and sequenced in separate runs. For each donor, somewhere between about 500,000 and 2,300,000 distinct TCR beta clonotypes were identified. Naive TCR beta clonotypes were estimated from low-frequency clonotypes matched to each donor's FACS-determined naive share, without sorting.

In this chain, TRBV27 is recombined with TRBJ2-7; the D gene is possibly TRBD1 or TRBD2, with 5 bases matching each. The receptor was isolated from a woman in her forties in good health. The specimen was blood. Here the CDR3 is given as CASSLGGPYEQYF. The DNA sequence is TGTGCCAGCAGTTTAGGGGGACCCTACGAGCAGTACTTC.